These 21 T cell receptor beta chains were all obtained from the same sample, sequenced in a study of T cell repertoires in cytomegalovirus infection. MiXCR, run by TCRdb on the reads, gives a single entry per CDR3 protein. The repertoire holds over 45,000 distinct CDR3 sequences, with about 21% as singletons. The antigens for these receptors are not known. The sample here was CD8+ T cells from cultured PBMCs, taken from culture after CMV antigen stimulation. These receptors all stem from a human donor in good health (CMV status not recorded). Some clones in this sample may be carry-over from other donors' samples.

This clonotype was picked up many times. The chain joins TRBV7-9 to TRBJ2-7; D ambiguous. The CDR3 is made up of 14 amino acids. Germline V CDR1 and CDR2: SEHNR, FQNEAQ (reference sequence). With 5 bases removed from V and 4 bases from J, the gap between germline ends came to 15 bases. This CDR3 is CASSPPWMGYEQYF. CDR3 coding DNA: TGTGCCAGCAGCCCCCCGTGGATGGGGTACGAGCAGTACTTC.

This chain links TRBV7-2 with TRBJ2-3, with D tentatively TRBD1 (5 bases). The V end lost 7 bases, the J end lost 2 bases, and 16 bases lay between the germline ends. Germline V gene data show CDR1 as SGHTA and CDR2 as FQGNSA. This CDR3 contains 15 residues. The CDR3: CASTGSGWHTDTQYF. The CDR3 nucleotides read TGTGCCAGCACCGGGTCAGGGTGGCACACAGATACGCAGTATTTT.

This clonotype was counted at least ten times. The CDR3 reads CASSLEIMNTEAFF. The CDR3 nucleotides are TGTGCCAGCAGCTTAGAGATCATGAACACTGAAGCTTTCTTT. The rearrangement links TRBV7-2 to TRBJ1-1; unclear D gene. The length of the CDR3 is 14 residues. The germline gives CDR1 SGHTA, CDR2 FQGNSA. The V end lost 1 base, the J end lost 0 bases, and 6 bases lay between the germline ends.

This clonotype was seen only a few times. The gene calls are TRBV28 and TRBJ2-6; the D is unclear. Trimming removed 4 bases at V and 10 bases at J, with 11 bases between. CDR1 is MDHEN and CDR2 is SYDVKM in the germline V gene. The CDR3 runs 13 residues. The CDR3 DNA follows: TGTGCCAGCAGTTCTTGGTCCTCTAACGTCCTGACTTTC. Amino acid sequence: CASSSWSSNVLTF. Together with reference TRBV28 and TRBJ2-6, the CDR3 gives the full variable domain: DVKVTQSSRYLVKRTGEKVFLECVQDMDHENMFWYRQDPGLGLRLIYFSYDVKMKEKGDIPEGYSVSREKKERFSLILESASTNQTSMYLCASSSWSSNVLTFGAGSRLTVL.

V is TRBV6-5 and J is TRBJ1-2; D unresolved. The V gene's germline CDR1 is MNHEY and CDR2 SVGAGI. Between the trimmed V and J ends, which lost 0 bases and 3 bases, there was a span of 8 bases. The CDR3 runs to 14 residues. The CDR3 DNA follows: TGTGCCAGCAGTTACTCTGAGTCAGACTATGGCTACACCTTC. This gives the protein CASSYSESDYGYTF.

This chain joins TRBV7-9 and TRBJ2-7; 12 bases line up with TRBD2. Germline V lookup: CDR1 SEHNR, CDR2 FQNEAQ (reference sequence). The CDR3 runs 16 residues. Unmatched junction bases numbered 7, after V lost 5 bases and J lost 2 bases. The CDR3 reads CASSPETSGGTYEQYF. Written as DNA, the CDR3 is TGTGCCAGCAGCCCTGAGACTAGCGGGGGAACCTACGAGCAGTACTTC.

This clonotype was counted only a few times. This chain links TRBV6-6 with TRBJ1-5; D not resolved. The germline V gene encodes CDR1 MNHNY and CDR2 SVGAGI (reference sequence). V lost 8 bases, J lost 5 bases, and 7 bases lay in between. CDR3 size: 11 residues. The CDR3 DNA reads as TGTGCCAGCGGGCTTTATCAGCCCCAGCATTTT. Translated: CASGLYQPQHF.

This chain joins TRBV2 and TRBJ1-2, with D unclear. Trimming removed 7 bases from V and 8 bases from J, with 17 bases in between. CDR1 and CDR2 from the germline V gene are SNHLY and FYNNEI. This CDR3 contains 13 residues. The CDR3 loop is CASTALNGEGYTF. The DNA of the CDR3 is TGTGCCAGCACAGCTCTTAACGGCGAGGGCTACACCTTC.

This clonotype was detected a few times. V gene TRBV15 combines with J gene TRBJ1-2; 8 bases map to TRBD1. Germline V CDR1 and CDR2: LNHNV, YYDKDF (reference sequence). Trimming removed 4 bases from V and 0 bases from J; junction bases left unmatched: 4. This CDR3 has 15 residues. Here the CDR3 reads CATSIGTGANYGYTF. Written as DNA, the CDR3 is TGTGCCACCAGCATAGGGACAGGAGCTAACTATGGCTACACCTTC.

This clonotype was picked up many times. The V call is TRBV7-2, the J call TRBJ2-1; D is uncertain. The CDR3 length is 17 residues. Trimming removed 1 base from V and 0 bases from J, with 13 bases in between. Germline V lookup: CDR1 SGHTA, CDR2 FQGNSA. The CDR3 nucleotides are TGTGCCAGCAGCTTAGGAACAGCCAGAAGCTCCTACAATGAGCAGTTCTTC. This encodes CASSLGTARSSYNEQFF.

DNA of the CDR3: TGTGCCAGTAGTATGGACTTGGACTACGAGCAGTACTTC. Protein: CASSMDLDYEQYF. The V call is TRBV19, the J call TRBJ2-7; perhaps TRBD2 as D (5 bases). The V and J ends lost 3 bases and 3 bases respectively, with 9 bases between them. The CDR3 is 13 residues long. Looked up from germline, CDR1 is LNHDA and CDR2 is SQIVND (reference sequence).

This clonotype was recorded a few times. The J gene is TRBJ1-2, the V gene TRBV28; D unclear. Germline V CDR1 and CDR2: MDHEN, SYDVKM. CDR3 length: 13 amino acids. V lost 4 bases and J lost 4, with 10 bases in between. CDR3 region: CASSWQELYGYTF. The CDR3 DNA follows: TGTGCCAGCAGTTGGCAGGAACTCTATGGCTACACCTTC.

The chain has TRBV7-2 and TRBJ2-3; D is uncertain. The CDR3 has 15 amino acids. Trimming left V 2 bases short and J 4 bases short, with 13 bases between. Per the germline V gene, CDR1 is SGHTA and CDR2 is FQGNSA. CDR3 amino acids: CASSLLGFGADTQYF. The CDR3 DNA is TGTGCCAGCAGCTTACTAGGGTTTGGCGCAGATACGCAGTATTTT.

This clonotype has a count of ten or more. The chain carries TRBV7-3 and TRBJ2-3; 7 bases match TRBD2. V shed 4 bases and J 0 bases; nucleotides not matched to a gene: 7. CDR3 length: 16 residues. Germline CDR1 is SGHTA and CDR2 is FQGTGA. The CDR3 bases are TGTGCCAGCAGCTCCCGCGGTAGCGGGAGCACAGATACGCAGTATTTT. Residues: CASSSRGSGSTDTQYF.

The genes are TRBV6-2 or TRBV6-3 and TRBJ2-1, with TRBD2 matching over 12 bases. Germline lookup yields CDR1 MNHEY and CDR2 SVGEGT. The CDR3 sequence is 15 residues long. V lost 5 bases to trimming and J lost 7 bases; unmatched junction nucleotides: 6. The CDR3 spells CASSTTSGSVNEQFF. DNA for the CDR3: TGTGCCAGCAGTACGACTAGCGGGAGTGTTAATGAGCAGTTCTTC.

This chain links TRBV2 with TRBJ2-7; perhaps TRBD1 as D (7 bases). CDR1 and CDR2 (germline): SNHLY, FYNNEI. V dropped 6 bases and J dropped 0 bases, with 15 bases sitting between them. The CDR3 totals 15 residues. In DNA, the CDR3 is TGTGCCAGCAGGGAGGGACAGCAAATCTCCTACGAGCAGTACTTC. Protein product: CASREGQQISYEQYF.

V usage is TRBV27 and J usage is TRBJ2-5; TRBD1 aligns across 8 bases. Germline V gene data show CDR1 as MNHEY and CDR2 as SMNVEV (reference sequence). The J segment lost 9 bases and the V segment lost 6 bases, leaving 6 bases of the junction unmatched. The CDR3 covers 12 residues. CDR3 amino acids: CASSRQGMPQYF. CDR3 coding DNA: TGTGCCAGCAGCCGACAGGGGATGCCCCAGTACTTC.

This clonotype was detected only a few times. The V gene is TRBV7-8, the J gene TRBJ2-6; D may match TRBD1 or TRBD2 (5 bases each). The V end was cut by 1 base, the J end by 0 bases, with 16 bases between. The CDR3 covers 19 residues. Germline CDR1 reads SGHVS; CDR2 reads FQNEAQ. Here the CDR3 DNA reads TGTGCCAGCAGCTTAGGATGGGACCCAGAGACCTCTGGGGCCAACGTCCTGACTTTC. Protein product: CASSLGWDPETSGANVLTF.

J is TRBJ1-2 and V is TRBV7-2, with no clear D. The germline CDR1 and CDR2 sequences are SGHTA and FQGNSA. Trimming stripped 0 bases from V and 6 bases from J, with 8 bases between. The CDR3 contains 13 residues. This chain's CDR3 is CASSLADYDGYTF. The CDR3 DNA reads as TGTGCCAGCAGCTTAGCGGACTATGATGGCTACACCTTC.

This clonotype was recorded a few times. This chain links TRBV7-2 with TRBJ2-7, with D possibly matching TRBD2 (6 bases). The CDR3 loop spans 15 amino acids. From germline, CDR1 is SGHTA and CDR2 FQGNSA. V gave up 1 base and J gave up 5 bases, with 15 bases separating them. The CDR3 nucleotides read TGTGCCAGCAGCTTAGTTTGGGGGAGGAACAACGAGCAGTACTTC. It translates to CASSLVWGRNNEQYF.

The chain joins TRBV4-1 to TRBJ1-1, with D unresolved. Germline CDR1 and CDR2: MGHRA and YSYEKL. V lost 4 bases to trimming and J lost 1 base, with 10 bases between them. The CDR3 is made up of 14 amino acids. This CDR3 is CASSPIDGNTEAFF. The CDR3 nucleotides are TGCGCCAGCAGCCCTATCGACGGGAACACTGAAGCTTTCTTT.